These T cell receptor beta chains were read from a single sample in a study of lymphopenia after photon versus proton radiotherapy. The assay was immunoSEQ multiplex PCR, and TCRdb's table has in-frame clones only and misses some. The sample has tens of thousands of clones, 80% to 90% seen once. The sample was peripheral blood, taken from a patient treated with proton-based radiotherapy. The receptor source for this set is an elderly man with esophageal cancer. The CDR3 runs from the conserved cysteine through the conserved F or W. For some rows the clone size is stated as once, few or many, or as a class when expanded; others skip it.

J,V,size,CDR3
TRBJ1-1,TRBV14,-,CASSQTPGTEAFF
TRBJ1-4,TRBV6-6,-,CASSYPGVNEKLFF
TRBJ2-3,TRBV7-3,-,CASGPGLVGNTQYF
TRBJ2-5,TRBV5-1,-,CASSPGTGGAVQTQYF
TRBJ1-6,TRBV15,-,CATSRDPGFFNSPLHF
TRBJ1-1,TRBV7-2,few,CASSLSTGSNPHEAFF
TRBJ2-1,TRBV19,-,CASSIEDTDYNEQFF
TRBJ1-3,TRBV30,-,CAWSYGVDTIYF
TRBJ1-2,TRBV7-2,-,CASSPPGGQGYGYTF
TRBJ2-3,TRBV28,-,CASRDPGGADTQYF
TRBJ2-5,TRBV18,few,CASSPPQQGREKTQYF
TRBJ2-7,TRBV12-5,-,CASGSTQPGAYEQYF
TRBJ1-1,TRBV4-1,-,CASSQDRTAEAFF
TRBJ1-3,TRBV27,-,CARNNTYHSGSSGNTIYF
TRBJ1-5,TRBV19,-,CASSTGTTSNQPQHF
TRBJ2-2,TRBV27,-,CARNRQAGLAGGAGELFF